The T cell receptor beta chain under discussion was sequenced for a study of beta chain features in type 1 diabetes. Germline CDR1 reads LNHNV; CDR2 reads YYDKDF (reference sequence). Trimming left V 0 bases short and J 4 bases short, with 16 bases between. The CDR3 length is 16 residues. To note about this clone: Its antigen is still unknown.

General study points: PCR may have favored shorter templates equally in patients and controls.

Expressed TCRB transcripts were sequenced after all isolated RNA was converted to cDNA. The protocol was immunoSEQ multiplex PCR, while the TCRdb copy is restricted to in-frame clones and leaves out a portion. The table has 450,000 or so clones, about an eighth seen once. Sequenced sample: naive CD4+ T cells from blood. The V and J genes are TRBV15 and TRBJ2-7, with D possibly being TRBD2 (5 bases). This receptor was identified in a woman between 18 and 29 years old in good health. The DNA of the CDR3 is TGTGCCACCAGCAGAGACGGACGAGGGAGTAGGTACGAGCAGTACGTC. It specifies CATSRDGRGSRYEQYV.